The 18 T cell receptor beta chains below were found in one sample sequenced in a study of human T cells and chemical hapten exposure. TCRdb re-analysed the RACE reads in MiXCR, keeping a single row per CDR3 protein. This sample has about 69,000 distinct CDR3 sequences; 32% occur once, and the top ten carry roughly 10%. Time point in this sample: patch test 1, 2 weeks after DPC sensitization. Treatment denoted: therapeutic diphenylcyclopropenone sensitization with weekly scalp DPC. The sample in question was whole blood, obtained in connection with sensitization to the hapten diphenylcyclopropenone (DPC). The receptors here all came from a man aged 35-49 years with alopecia areata. Some clones in this sample may be carry-over from other donors' samples.

The rearrangement uses TRBV4-1 and TRBJ2-2, with 10 bases that match TRBD2. In germline, CDR1 is MGHRA, CDR2 YSYEKL. Trimming at V came to 0 bases and at J to 5 bases, leaving 0 bases not matched to a gene. There are 15 residues in the CDR3. CDR3 sequence: CASSQDSGGTGELFF. CDR3 nucleotides: TGCGCCAGCAGCCAAGATAGCGGGGGGACCGGGGAGCTGTTTTTT.

This clonotype was seen only a few times. The genes are TRBV3-1 and TRBJ1-6, with TRBD1 matching over 10 bases. In germline, CDR1 is LGHDT, CDR2 YNNKEL (reference sequence). The trim removed 1 base at V and 6 bases at J, leaving 6 bases unmatched. This CDR3 comprises 17 residues. The CDR3 DNA reads as TGTGCCAGCAGCCAAGGAATCCGGGACAGGGGTAATTCACCCCTCCACTTT. Amino acids: CASSQGIRDRGNSPLHF.

This chain connects TRBV25-1 to TRBJ2-7, with 13 bases that match TRBD2. This CDR3 region has 16 residues. With V trimmed by 3 bases and J by 2 bases, 4 bases remained unmatched. From germline, CDR1 is MGHDK and CDR2 SYGVNS. CDR3 DNA: TGTGCCAGCAGTGATATCGGGACTAGCGGGACCTACGAGCAGTACTTC. Its protein product is CASSDIGTSGTYEQYF.

This clonotype was counted a few times. The V call is TRBV6-6, the J call TRBJ2-7; tentative D call: TRBD2 (7 bases). Germline CDR1 is MNHNY and CDR2 is SVGAGI (reference sequence). The CDR3 contains 12 residues. Trimming pared 6 bases from V and 7 bases from J, leaving 13 bases between. CDR3 DNA sequence: TGTGCCAGCAGGGAGGGGGAGGGAGAGCAGTACTTC. Its protein product is CASREGEGEQYF.

This clonotype was counted only a few times. The chain combines TRBV4-2 with TRBJ2-1; 13 nucleotides agree with TRBD2. The V segment lost 4 bases and the J segment 4 bases; nucleotides outside the gene matches: 4. Per the germline V gene, CDR1 is LGHNA and CDR2 is YNFKEQ. The CDR3 has 16 residues. DNA of the CDR3: TGTGCCAGCAGCCCGGGGACTAGCGGGAAGTACAATGAGCAGTTCTTC. It is translated as CASSPGTSGKYNEQFF.

The chain links TRBV28 to TRBJ1-5, with 8 bases that match TRBD1. The CDR3 is 15 amino acids. Germline V gene sequence: CDR1 MDHEN, CDR2 SYDVKM. J lost 0 bases, V lost 6 bases, and 4 bases had no gene match. CDR3 coding DNA: TGTGCCAGCAGAAAGACAGGGGTTAGCAATCAGCCCCAGCATTTT. It is translated as CASRKTGVSNQPQHF.

The J gene is TRBJ2-1, the V gene TRBV28; D gene uncertain. CDR3 length: 12 amino acids. Per the germline V gene, CDR1 is MDHEN and CDR2 is SYDVKM. Trimming stripped 6 bases from V and 6 bases from J, with 9 bases between. The chain's CDR3 is CASSLISNEQFF. CDR3 coding DNA: TGTGCCAGCAGCCTTATAAGCAATGAGCAGTTCTTC.

V gene TRBV14 combines with J gene TRBJ1-5; D gene unclear. The CDR3 covers 14 residues. In germline, CDR1 is SGHDN, CDR2 FVKESK. Trimming took off 0 bases at V and 5 bases at J, with 8 bases between the two ends. CDR3 sequence (DNA): TGTGCCAGCAGCCAAGATTTCCCCGATCAGCCCCAGCATTTT. Translation: CASSQDFPDQPQHF.

This chain uses TRBV30 with TRBJ2-2; D is undetermined. In germline, CDR1 is GTSNPN, CDR2 SVGIG (reference sequence). This CDR3 has 15 residues. CDR3 DNA: TGTGCTCGAGGACCACTGAACCTGAACACCGGGGAGCTGTTTTTT. Translation gives CARGPLNLNTGELFF.

The table lists this clonotype with a few counts. The chain employs TRBV6-1 and TRBJ1-1; D is perhaps TRBD1 (5 bases). V was clipped by 4 bases and J by 7 bases, with 13 bases between them. CDR3 length: 13 residues. CDR1 MNHNS and CDR2 SASEGT come from the germline V gene. The CDR3 sequence is CASSGRATVEAFF. CDR3 nucleotides: TGTGCCAGCAGTGGACGAGCGACAGTTGAAGCTTTCTTT.

A few counts support this clonotype. The CDR3 sequence is CASSLQGAGGETQYF. As DNA, the CDR3 is TGTGCCAGCAGCCTCCAAGGGGCGGGAGGAGAGACCCAGTACTTC. This chain connects TRBV12-3 or TRBV12-4 to TRBJ2-5, with 8 nucleotides matching TRBD2. Germline trimming cut 6 bases from V and 4 bases from J; bases unmatched to any gene: 10. The CDR3 covers 15 residues.

This clonotype was found a few times. The V gene is TRBV6-5, the J gene TRBJ2-7, with a tentative D call TRBD1 (7 bases). The CDR3 is 17 residues long. Germline CDR1 MNHEY, CDR2 SVGAGI. Trimming left V 6 bases short and J 3 bases short, with 24 bases between. CDR3 sequence reads: CASSIAGGFVPIYEQYF. The DNA of the CDR3 is TGTGCCAGCAGCATCGCAGGGGGGTTTGTCCCGATCTACGAGCAGTACTTC.

This sequence joins TRBV30 and TRBJ1-5; D might be TRBD1 (6 bases). This CDR3 contains 16 residues. Germline V CDR1 and CDR2: GTSNPN, SVGIG (reference sequence). V was trimmed by 2 bases and J by 6 bases, leaving 20 bases between them. This CDR3 reads CAWSLKMTGGGQPQHF. The CDR3 DNA is TGTGCCTGGAGTCTCAAAATGACAGGAGGGGGTCAGCCCCAGCATTTT.

The rearrangement uses TRBV20-1 and TRBJ2-7; TRBD1 is a possible D gene (6 bases). The CDR3 covers 12 residues. Trimming cost V 5 bases and J 2 bases, with 10 bases left between them. CDR1 is DFQATT, CDR2 SNEGSKA, per germline (reference sequence). CDR3 nucleotide sequence: TGCAGTGCTGGGGACACCGCCTACGAGCAGTACTTC. Amino acids: CSAGDTAYEQYF.

V gene TRBV5-1 combines with J gene TRBJ2-2, with TRBD1 identical over 7 bases. The CDR3 sequence is 15 residues long. The germline gives CDR1 SGHRS, CDR2 YFSETQ. Trimming cost V 3 bases and J 5 bases; bases outside gene matches: 7. In nucleotides, the CDR3 is TGCGCCAGCAGCTGGGGACAGACTGGGACCGGGGAGCTGTTTTTT. It specifies CASSWGQTGTGELFF.

The chain uses TRBV2 and TRBJ1-1; tentative D call: TRBD1 (5 bases). V lost 1 base and J lost 9, with 21 bases in between. The CDR3 has 16 residues. Germline V gives CDR1 SNHLY, CDR2 FYNNEI. The CDR3 region has the DNA TGTGCCAGCAGTGAAGGCGGGGGACCGCCGGATGTTCAAGCTTTCTTT. Translating gives CASSEGGGPPDVQAFF. The whole variable domain, filled in from reference TRBV2 and TRBJ1-1, reads EPEVTQTPSHQVTQMGQEVILRCVPISNHLYFYWYRQILGQKVEFLVSFYNNEISEKSEIFDDQFSVERPDGSNFTLKIRSTKLEDSAMYFCASSEGGGPPDVQAFFGQGTRLTVV.

The chain carries TRBV28 and TRBJ1-6; TRBD1 is a possible D gene (6 bases). The V gene lost 1 base and the J gene lost 8 bases, with 18 bases spanning the gap. The CDR3 covers 17 residues. Germline V gives CDR1 MDHEN, CDR2 SYDVKM. The chain's CDR3 is CASSLLSDRRTYSPLHF. For the CDR3, the DNA is TGTGCCAGCAGTTTATTGTCAGACAGGCGGACTTATTCACCCCTCCACTTT.

The chain carries TRBV28 and TRBJ1-1; D is undetermined. The CDR3 spans 14 residues. V was clipped by 7 bases and J by 0 bases, with 12 bases between them. From germline, CDR1 is MDHEN and CDR2 SYDVKM. The CDR3: CASNREIMNTEAFF. Here the CDR3 DNA reads TGTGCCAGCAACCGGGAGATCATGAACACTGAAGCTTTCTTT.